What follows are 26 T cell receptor beta chains derived from one specimen sequenced in a study of vaccination effects on CD4 cells after COVID-19. No cognate antigen is known for these TCRs. Generated by immunoSEQ multiplex PCR, the TCRdb table keeps only in-frame clones and is missing some. The sample carries roughly 73,000 clones, around 72% recorded once. Antigen-specific CD4+ T cells were expanded (with viral peptide pools) by the ViraFEST assay ahead of sequencing. After roughly 10 days in culture, the CD4+ T cells were isolated. SARS-CoV-2 infected the person between March and December 2020, as confirmed by PCR. The specimen comprised CD4+ T cells from PBMCs cultured with HIV peptides, sampled before COVID-19 vaccination. This sample's subset: HIV-1 Nef peptide pool negative control/reference culture. The receptors come from a human donor who had a prior SARS-CoV-2 infection.

Here the CDR3 reads CASSGQAQITNEKLFF. The CDR3, as DNA: TGTGCCAGCAGCGGTCAGGCTCAAATCACTAATGAAAAACTGTTTTTT. J is TRBJ1-4 and V is TRBV5-5; D not certain. This CDR3 has 16 amino acids. V was trimmed by 4 bases and J by 2 bases, leaving 15 bases between them. Germline CDR1 SGHKS, CDR2 YYEKEE (reference sequence).

The gene calls are TRBV7-8 and TRBJ2-1; 10 nucleotides match TRBD2. Germline lookup yields CDR1 SGHVS and CDR2 FQNEAQ. This CDR3 has 16 residues. The V segment lost 5 bases and the J segment 4 bases; nucleotides outside the gene matches: 8. This CDR3 is CASSLVSGREYNEQFF. The CDR3 DNA follows: TGTGCCAGCAGCCTCGTAAGCGGGAGGGAGTACAATGAGCAGTTCTTC.

The chain has TRBV5-4 and TRBJ1-4; 7 bases are shared with TRBD1. Looked up from germline, CDR1 is SGHNT and CDR2 is YYREEE (reference sequence). The CDR3 has 13 amino acids. Trimming at V came to 0 bases and at J to 11 bases, leaving 4 bases not matched to a gene. CDR3 nucleotides: TGTGCCAGCAGCTTGGAGCAGGGGGGGAAACTGTTTTTT. This sequence encodes CASSLEQGGKLFF.

This chain connects TRBV2 to TRBJ2-7; D is undetermined. V dropped 0 bases and J dropped 3 bases, with 9 bases sitting between them. From germline, CDR1 is SNHLY and CDR2 FYNNEI. This CDR3 comprises 14 residues. Here the CDR3 DNA reads TGTGCCAGCAGTGAAGCTAGTGCAGACTACGAGCAGTACTTC. Translation: CASSEASADYEQYF. The variable domain in full, completed from reference TRBV2 and TRBJ2-7, reads EPEVTQTPSHQVTQMGQEVILRCVPISNHLYFYWYRQILGQKVEFLVSFYNNEISEKSEIFDDQFSVERPDGSNFTLKIRSTKLEDSAMYFCASSEASADYEQYFGPGTRLTVT.

The V gene is TRBV12-3 or TRBV12-4, the J gene TRBJ1-5, with D hard to call. The CDR3 totals 13 residues. Trimming took off 4 bases at V and 7 bases at J, with 11 bases between the two ends. CDR3 residues: CASSWGGGQPQHF. CDR3 in DNA: TGTGCCAGCAGTTGGGGAGGCGGCCAGCCCCAGCATTTT.

This chain uses TRBV5-1 with TRBJ1-1; 7 bases align to TRBD1. Germline loops: CDR1 SGHRS, CDR2 YFSETQ. This CDR3 is built from 13 residues. J lost 3 bases, V lost 4 bases, and 3 bases had no gene match. CDR3 DNA sequence: TGCGCCAGCAGCGTCAGGGGGGACACTGAAGCTTTCTTT. Protein product: CASSVRGDTEAFF.

The CDR3, as DNA: TGTGCCAGCAGCTTAGGGCCAGCGGGTATAACAGATACGCAGTATTTT. Its translation is CASSLGPAGITDTQYF. This chain joins TRBV11-3 and TRBJ2-3; D is possibly TRBD2 (6 bases). V lost 1 base and J lost 3, with 14 bases in between. CDR1 is SGHNT, CDR2 YENEEA, per germline. CDR3 length: 16 residues.

The rearrangement uses TRBV18 and TRBJ2-3, with a possible D match to TRBD2 (6 bases). The germline V and J ends were trimmed by 3 bases and 6 bases, with 10 bases remaining between them. The CDR3 runs to 13 residues. Germline V lookup: CDR1 KGHSH, CDR2 LQKENI. In DNA form, the CDR3 reads TGTGCCAGCTCACCGTTTGGGGGGGATACGCAGTATTTT. It codes for CASSPFGGDTQYF. The variable domain in full, completed from reference TRBV18 and TRBJ2-3, reads NAGVMQNPRHLVRRRGQEARLRCSPMKGHSHVYWYRQLPEEGLKFMVYLQKENIIDESGMPKERFSAEFPKEGPSILRIQQVVRGDSAAYFCASSPFGGDTQYFGPGTRLTVL.

V and J are TRBV5-1 and TRBJ2-1; 7 nucleotides align to TRBD2. With 0 bases clipped from V and 8 bases from J, the junction kept 5 bases outside the gene matches. Germline CDR1 and CDR2: SGHRS and YFSETQ. This CDR3 contains 14 residues. CDR3 nucleotide sequence: TGCGCCAGCAGCTTGGCGGGAGGCACCCATGAGCAGTTCTTC. This translates into CASSLAGGTHEQFF.

This clone appeared a single time. The chain has TRBV10-3 and TRBJ2-3, with TRBD2 identical over 16 bases. The CDR3 covers 18 residues. Germline CDR1 is ENHRY and CDR2 is SYGVKD. Germline trimming cut 8 bases from V and 4 bases from J; bases unmatched to any gene: 12. CDR3 DNA: TGTGCCATCGCCGGGACTAGCGGGGGGGCATCGGGCGCAGATACGCAGTATTTT. Translating it yields CAIAGTSGGASGADTQYF.

In its sample, this clone was seen a few times. One end of the junction is discordant with germline, which a read error may explain. The gene calls are TRBV2 and TRBJ1-1, with no clear D. The CDR3 runs to 15 residues. Germline CDR1 and CDR2: SNHLY and FYNNEI. The CDR3 loop is CASSEGRTVNTEAFF. The CDR3 DNA is TGTGCCAGCAGCGAAGGGAGGACGGTGAACACTGAAGCTTTCTTT.

The chain couples TRBV4-1 to TRBJ2-7; 7 bases are a match to TRBD1. Per the germline V gene, CDR1 is MGHRA and CDR2 is YSYEKL. The ends lost 0 bases at V and 3 bases at J; junction bases unmatched: 8. This CDR3 has 16 residues. CDR3 sequence: CASSQEKGGSIYEQYF. CDR3 sequence (DNA): TGCGCCAGCAGCCAAGAGAAAGGGGGCTCCATCTACGAGCAGTACTTC.

The rearrangement links TRBV9 to TRBJ1-1; no firm D call. Trimming took off 3 bases at V and 3 bases at J, with 12 bases between the two ends. The CDR3 contains 14 residues. The germline CDR1 and CDR2 sequences are SGDLS and YYNGEE. CDR3 protein: CASSGRGSDTEAFF. CDR3 sequence (DNA): TGTGCCAGCAGCGGGCGGGGTTCGGACACTGAAGCTTTCTTT.

This clone was detected a few times. The genes are TRBV6-5 and TRBJ2-2, with a possible D match to TRBD2 (5 bases). Trimming shortened V by 0 bases and J by 5 bases, and 10 bases separated the two germline ends. Germline loops: CDR1 MNHEY, CDR2 SVGAGI. The CDR3 is made up of 15 amino acids. CDR3 region: CASSYSIGDTGELFF. The CDR3 bases are TGTGCCAGCAGTTACTCGATCGGGGATACCGGGGAGCTGTTTTTT.

About this clone: The germline gene is not matched at one end of the junction; a read error may be the cause. The chain has TRBV9 and TRBJ2-3; 7 nucleotides align to TRBD2. Per germline, CDR1 SGDLS and CDR2 YYNGEE. There are 15 residues in the CDR3. CDR3 DNA sequence: TGTGCCAGCAGCGTAGCGGGAGGACGCCCAGATACACAGTATTTT. It specifies CASSVAGGRPDTQYF.

This clone has only one observation. The J gene is TRBJ1-1, the V gene TRBV9; TRBD1 might be the D (6 bases). V was cut by 2 bases and J by 2 bases, with 10 bases left in between. The CDR3 has 14 amino acids. Germline V gives CDR1 SGDLS, CDR2 YYNGEE. For the CDR3, the DNA is TGTGCCAGCAGCGTGGGGGGCGTCAACACTGAAGCTTTCTTT. Translated, it gives CASSVGGVNTEAFF.

This rearrangement joins TRBV18 to TRBJ2-1, with 9 bases aligning to TRBD2. The germline V gene encodes CDR1 KGHSH and CDR2 LQKENI. The V gene end was trimmed by 2 bases and the J gene end by 5 bases; junction bases not matched to a gene: 4. The CDR3 has 15 amino acids. CDR3 sequence reads: CASSPTSGSNNEQFF. CDR3 nucleotide sequence: TGTGCCAGCTCACCAACTAGCGGGTCCAACAATGAGCAGTTCTTC.

The chain links TRBV5-4 to TRBJ2-5; D unclear. CDR3 size: 13 residues. CDR1 is SGHNT and CDR2 is YYREEE in the germline V gene (reference sequence). Trimming shortened V by 3 bases and J by 1 base, and 7 bases separated the two germline ends. DNA of the CDR3: TGTGCCAGCAGCTCAAGAATCCAAGAGACCCAGTACTTC. It codes for CASSSRIQETQYF.

The gene calls are TRBV9 and TRBJ2-7, with 10 bases identical to TRBD2. The CDR3 extends over 15 amino acids. Germline CDR1 SGDLS, CDR2 YYNGEE. Trimming cost V 4 bases and J 2 bases; bases outside gene matches: 6. The CDR3, as DNA: TGTGCCAGCAGCCTTGGACTAGCGGAACCCTACGAGCAGTACTTC. Protein: CASSLGLAEPYEQYF.

This chain links TRBV7-9 with TRBJ1-3; D perhaps matches TRBD1 (5 bases). V shed 0 bases and J shed 2 bases, with 5 bases lying between them. In germline, CDR1 is SEHNR, CDR2 FQNEAQ (reference sequence). The CDR3 totals 14 residues. The CDR3 sequence is CASSLAGAGNTIYF. The DNA for the CDR3 is TGTGCCAGCAGCTTAGCAGGGGCTGGAAACACCATATATTTT.

This rearrangement joins TRBV19 to TRBJ1-2; D gene uncertain. The V and J ends lost 6 bases and 3 bases respectively, with 8 bases between them. The CDR3 has 12 residues. Germline assignment: CDR1 LNHDA and CDR2 SQIVND (reference sequence). The CDR3 coding sequence is TGTGCCAGTAGAAGGGATTACTATGGCTACACCTTC. As protein: CASRRDYYGYTF. The variable domain in full, completed from reference TRBV19 and TRBJ1-2, reads DGGITQSPKYLFRKEGQNVTLSCEQNLNHDAMYWYRQDPGQGLRLIYYSQIVNDFQKGDIAEGYSVSREKKESFPLTVTSAQKNPTAFYLCASRRDYYGYTFGSGTRLTVV.

This clone occurred a few times. The sample contains more than one DNA sequence encoding this CDR3. The chain has TRBV4-3 and TRBJ1-5, with a possible D match to TRBD1 (5 bases). V was shortened by 2 bases and J by 2 bases, with 19 bases between the two germline ends. CDR1 is LGHNA, CDR2 YSLEER, per germline. This CDR3 region has 18 residues. Here the CDR3 DNA reads TGCGCCAGCAGCCAATGGTTGAGGAATAGGGGAGGCAATCAGCCCCAGCATTTT. Amino acids: CASSQWLRNRGGNQPQHF.

The rearrangement joins TRBV12-3 or TRBV12-4 to TRBJ1-1; D gene uncertain. The CDR3 loop spans 11 amino acids. Trimming pared 3 bases from V and 5 bases from J, leaving 4 bases between. In DNA, the CDR3 is TGTGCCAGCAGTTTTGGTACTGAAGCTTTCTTT. It specifies CASSFGTEAFF.

The V call is TRBV4-3, the J call TRBJ1-2, with D possibly TRBD1 on 5 matching bases. The length of the CDR3 is 20 residues. Germline V gene data show CDR1 as LGHNA and CDR2 as YSLEER. With 0 bases removed from V and 6 bases from J, the gap between germline ends came to 29 bases. The CDR3 loop reads CASSQDLLGERRGWSDGYTF. The CDR3 coding sequence is TGCGCCAGCAGCCAAGATCTTTTGGGGGAGCGTCGGGGGTGGAGTGATGGCTACACCTTC.

J is TRBJ1-3 and V is TRBV25-1, with D uncertain. Trimming stripped 3 bases from V and 4 bases from J, with 13 bases between. This CDR3 comprises 15 residues. Germline values: CDR1 MGHDK, CDR2 SYGVNS. In DNA form, the CDR3 reads TGTGCCAGCAGTGAGCAAGGGCTGCAAGGAAACACCATATATTTT. It is translated as CASSEQGLQGNTIYF.

The V and J genes are TRBV11-2 and TRBJ1-1, with D maybe TRBD1 (5 bases). V lost 10 bases to trimming and J lost 6 bases, with 18 bases between them. The CDR3 runs 13 residues. Germline CDR1 SGHAT, CDR2 FQNNGV. CDR3 protein: CATDIGLGAEAFF. CDR3 nucleotide sequence: TGTGCCACGGACATCGGGTTGGGGGCTGAAGCTTTCTTT.